This T cell receptor beta chain was identified during a study of monozygotic twins with inflammatory bowel disease. Findings of the study overall: With others, IBD patients shared fewer clonotypes than healthy twins did, especially with disease activity.

As concerns this clonotype: Its antigen remains unidentified.

TCRdb reprocessed the 5' RACE reads, keeping one entry per CDR3 protein, no DNA. This table holds some 160,000 distinct CDR3 sequences. Per donor, under 3 ml of blood was collected and frozen. With no T cell sorting beforehand, total RNA was isolated from whole blood. The V gene's germline CDR1 is SGDLS and CDR2 YYNGEE. The CDR3 spans 12 residues. The V call is TRBV9, the J call TRBJ1-2; TCRdb calls TRBD1, which cannot be checked without DNA. The material sequenced was blood. The clonotype originates from a human donor with ulcerative colitis or Crohn's disease, or a healthy co-twin of an affected twin (not recorded which). The CDR3 loop reads CASSGADYGYTF. The full variable domain, its missing parts supplied by reference TRBV9 and TRBJ1-2, is DSGVTQTPKHLITATGQRVTLRCSPRSGDLSVYWYQQSLDQGLQFLIQYYNGEERAKGNILERFSAQQFPDLHSELNLSSLELGDSALYFCASSGADYGYTFGSGTRLTVV.